The 28 T cell receptor beta chains below were found in one sample sequenced in a study of T cells in Graves' hyperthyroidism and ophthalmopathy. From RNA transcripts, TCR beta CDR3 regions were amplified. First-round RT-PCR with HTBI primers amplified the TCR CDR3 region. TCRdb processed the multiplex PCR reads anew with MiXCR; each CDR3 protein has one entry. The table includes about 500,000 distinct CDR3 sequences, around 15% detected once. The specimen sequenced was blood. These receptors were collected from a woman younger than 35 with Graves' hyperthyroidism.

The rearrangement joins TRBV28 to TRBJ2-6; the D gene could be TRBD1 or TRBD2 (5 bases each). CDR1 is MDHEN and CDR2 is SYDVKM in the germline V gene. The CDR3 has 14 residues. With 4 bases removed from V and 6 bases from J, the gap between germline ends came to 10 bases. The CDR3, as DNA: TGTGCCAGCAGTTCCCCGGGGACGGCCAACGTCCTGACTTTC. It yields the protein CASSSPGTANVLTF. The complete variable domain, with remaining parts taken from reference TRBV28 and TRBJ2-6, reads DVKVTQSSRYLVKRTGEKVFLECVQDMDHENMFWYRQDPGLGLRLIYFSYDVKMKEKGDIPEGYSVSREKKERFSLILESASTNQTSMYLCASSSPGTANVLTFGAGSRLTVL.

This clonotype came up a few times. This chain links TRBV20-1 with TRBJ1-2; D possibly corresponds to TRBD1 (6 bases). Germline CDR1 reads DFQATT; CDR2 reads SNEGSKA (reference sequence). The V end lost 0 bases, the J end lost 7 bases, and 18 bases lay between the germline ends. The CDR3 covers 15 residues. CDR3 in amino acids: CSAREPGVGLGGYTF. In DNA form, the CDR3 reads TGCAGTGCTAGAGAGCCAGGGGTGGGGCTGGGTGGCTACACCTTC.

The V call is TRBV24-1, the J call TRBJ1-5; 7 nucleotides agree with TRBD1. The junction had 4 bases not matched to a gene; V was cut back by 2 bases and J by 1 base. Germline V gene data show CDR1 as KGHDR and CDR2 as SFDVKD. CDR3 size: 16 residues. The CDR3 here is CATSDSQGLSNQPQHF. CDR3 sequence (DNA): TGTGCCACCAGTGATTCACAGGGGCTCAGCAATCAGCCCCAGCATTTT.

This clonotype was seen ten or more times. The chain recombines TRBV2 with TRBJ1-2; 10 positions agree with TRBD1. This CDR3 contains 15 residues. Per the germline V gene, CDR1 is SNHLY and CDR2 is FYNNEI. V shed 7 bases and J 8 bases; nucleotides not matched to a gene: 13. In DNA, the CDR3 is TGTGCCAGCACCACCCCGGGACAGGGGACGTGGGGCTACACCTTC. Encoded protein: CASTTPGQGTWGYTF.

This clonotype was seen repeatedly, ten times or more. This sequence joins TRBV3-1 and TRBJ2-5, with 7 bases fitting TRBD1. CDR3 length: 16 amino acids. The V and J ends lost 0 bases and 0 bases, in that order; junction bases with no gene match: 4. CDR1 and CDR2 (germline): LGHDT, YNNKEL (reference sequence). CDR3 sequence: CASSQEGGGYQETQYF. For the CDR3, the DNA is TGTGCCAGCAGCCAAGAAGGGGGCGGCTACCAAGAGACCCAGTACTTC.

This clonotype was counted a single time. The chain carries TRBV25-1 and TRBJ1-1; TRBD1 might be the D (5 bases). The CDR3 spans 18 residues. Per the germline V gene, CDR1 is MGHDK and CDR2 is SYGVNS. V lost 2 bases and J lost 4, with 23 bases in between. The CDR3 region has the DNA TGTGCCAGCAGTGAAACGGGGAGAGGGGCGCGGAAGGGCACTGAAGCTTTCTTT. Its protein product is CASSETGRGARKGTEAFF. Full variable domain (rest looked up from reference TRBV25-1 and TRBJ1-1): EADIYQTPRYLVIGTGKKITLECSQTMGHDKMYWYQQDPGMELHLIHYSYGVNSTEKGDLSSESTVSRIRTEHFPLTLESARPSHTSQYLCASSETGRGARKGTEAFFGQGTRLTVV.

This clonotype appeared many times. The rearrangement joins TRBV20-1 to TRBJ1-1; 7 nucleotides agree with TRBD1. Germline CDR1 DFQATT, CDR2 SNEGSKA (reference sequence). The CDR3 sequence is 15 residues long. Losses at the gene ends were 8 bases for V and 1 base for J; bases not matched to a gene: 13. CDR3 nucleotides: TGCAGTTCTACTAGGGACAGCCTCCCGAACACTGAAGCTTTCTTT. It translates to CSSTRDSLPNTEAFF.

This clonotype was recorded many times. The gene calls are TRBV11-2 and TRBJ2-1; either TRBD1 or TRBD2 may fit D (7 bases each). CDR1 and CDR2 from the germline V gene are SGHAT and FQNNGV. This CDR3 is built from 14 residues. V lost 10 bases, J lost 7 bases, and 20 bases lay in between. CDR3 amino acids: CATMLDRTRNEQFF. The CDR3 DNA reads as TGTGCCACTATGTTGGACAGGACTAGAAATGAGCAGTTCTTC.

The chain recombines TRBV12-3 or TRBV12-4 with TRBJ2-3, with D unclear. This CDR3 has 13 residues. Trimming left V 6 bases short and J 1 base short, with 8 bases between. CDR3: CASSHGGTDTQYF. In nucleotides, the CDR3 is TGTGCCAGCAGCCATGGGGGCACAGATACGCAGTATTTT.

This clonotype was observed a few times. The chain joins TRBV6-4 to TRBJ2-5; 8 positions match TRBD1. Germline-derived CDR1 and CDR2 are MRHNA and SNTAGT. V dropped 3 bases and J dropped 5; count of bases not matched to a gene: 5. The CDR3 runs 14 residues. The CDR3 DNA is TGTGCCAGCAGTGAGACAGGGGAGAAGGAGACCCAGTACTTC. Amino acids: CASSETGEKETQYF.

This clonotype has a count of ten or more. This chain links TRBV6-1 with TRBJ2-7; 10 nucleotides match TRBD2. The germline V gene encodes CDR1 MNHNS and CDR2 SASEGT. The junction had 10 bases not matched to a gene; V was cut back by 6 bases and J by 5 bases. This CDR3 has 15 residues. The CDR3 here is CASRLGGLALDEQYF. The CDR3 DNA reads as TGTGCCAGCAGACTCGGGGGACTAGCGTTGGACGAGCAGTACTTC.

This clonotype was counted between two and nine times. V gene TRBV7-9 combines with J gene TRBJ1-2, with 9 bases identical to TRBD1. CDR3 length: 15 residues. Looked up from germline, CDR1 is SEHNR and CDR2 is FQNEAQ (reference sequence). With V trimmed by 2 bases and J by 1 base, 2 bases remained unmatched. The CDR3 sequence is CASSLRDRDNYGYTF. CDR3 sequence (DNA): TGTGCCAGCAGCTTAAGGGACAGGGATAACTATGGCTACACCTTC.

This clonotype has at least ten counts. V usage is TRBV20-1 and J usage is TRBJ1-4; TRBD1 aligns across 10 bases. The germline gives CDR1 DFQATT, CDR2 SNEGSKA (reference sequence). Trimming removed 4 bases from V and 7 bases from J; junction bases left unmatched: 3. This CDR3 is 13 amino acids long. The CDR3 DNA reads TGCAGTGCTACGGACAGGGGGGGTGAAAAACTGTTTTTT. As protein: CSATDRGGEKLFF.

V usage is TRBV6-1 and J usage is TRBJ1-2; D unclear. CDR3 size: 10 residues. Germline CDR1 reads MNHNS; CDR2 reads SASEGT. The V end lost 10 bases, the J end lost 6 bases, and 9 bases lay between the germline ends. The CDR3 is CATSGDGYTF. CDR3 bases: TGTGCCACCTCCGGAGATGGCTACACCTTC.

The table lists this clonotype with many counts. The V gene is TRBV30, the J gene TRBJ1-3; D perhaps matches TRBD1 (5 bases). Germline V gives CDR1 GTSNPN, CDR2 SVGIG (reference sequence). V dropped 7 bases and J dropped 16 bases, with 14 bases sitting between them. CDR3 size: 9 residues. This chain's CDR3 is CASHPGTYF. As DNA, the CDR3 is TGTGCCTCCCACCCCGGGACGTATTTT.

This clonotype was seen ten or more times. The chain couples TRBV2 to TRBJ2-7; 8 bases line up with TRBD2. From germline, CDR1 is SNHLY and CDR2 FYNNEI. The CDR3 totals 15 residues. The J segment lost 5 bases and the V segment lost 7 bases, leaving 13 bases of the junction unmatched. CDR3: CASIRPASGHHEQYF. Here the CDR3 DNA reads TGTGCCAGCATCCGGCCCGCTAGCGGGCACCACGAGCAGTACTTC.

Ten or more counts support this clonotype. The rearrangement links TRBV28 to TRBJ2-1; 13 bases fit TRBD2. From germline, CDR1 is MDHEN and CDR2 SYDVKM. CDR3 size: 16 residues. J was trimmed by 4 bases and V by 3 bases; bases with no gene match: 3. CDR3 in amino acids: CASSLTSGGWYNEQFF. The CDR3 region has the DNA TGTGCCAGCAGTTTGACTAGCGGGGGGTGGTACAATGAGCAGTTCTTC.

This clonotype has more than one count but fewer than ten. The gene calls are TRBV11-2 and TRBJ1-1, with 12 bases that match TRBD1. V lost 8 bases, J lost 7 bases, and 8 bases stayed unmatched. The CDR3 sequence is 14 residues long. The germline V gene encodes CDR1 SGHAT and CDR2 FQNNGV. The CDR3 nucleotides are TGTGCCAGCGGCCCGGGACAGGGGGCTAGTGAAGCTTTCTTT. Amino acid sequence: CASGPGQGASEAFF. The entire variable domain, with the rest obtained from reference TRBV11-2 and TRBJ1-1, is as follows: EAGVAQSPRYKIIEKRQSVAFWCNPISGHATLYWYQQILGQGPKLLIQFQNNGVVDDSQLPKDRFSAERLKGVDSTLKIQPAKLEDSAVYLCASGPGQGASEAFFGQGTRLTVV.

This clonotype was counted only a few times. The chain joins TRBV3-1 to TRBJ1-1; D is ambiguous. Germline CDR1 and CDR2: LGHDT and YNNKEL (reference sequence). The CDR3 is 14 residues long. Trimming took 4 bases from V and 2 from J, leaving 11 bases between them. CDR3 protein: CASSLSAANTEAFF. The CDR3, as DNA: TGTGCCAGCAGCCTGAGTGCTGCCAACACTGAAGCTTTCTTT.

This clonotype appeared many times. The chain has TRBV12-3 or TRBV12-4 and TRBJ2-3; TRBD2 matches at 11 bases. The J segment lost 4 bases and the V segment lost 2 bases, leaving 5 bases of the junction unmatched. This CDR3 has 16 amino acids. The CDR3, as DNA: TGTGCCAGCAGTTTACAACTAGCGGGAGTCCCAGATACGCAGTATTTT. This gives the protein CASSLQLAGVPDTQYF.

This clonotype occurred a few times. The chain combines TRBV3-1 with TRBJ1-4, with a possible D match to TRBD1 (6 bases). This CDR3 is 16 amino acids long. Trimming pared 1 base from V and 8 bases from J, leaving 17 bases between. The germline CDR1 and CDR2 sequences are LGHDT and YNNKEL (reference sequence). The CDR3 region has the DNA TGTGCCAGCAGCCAAGTTCGGCGGGGGCTCGGGGAAAAACTGTTTTTT. Encoded protein: CASSQVRRGLGEKLFF. Full variable domain (outside the CDR3, taken from reference TRBV3-1 and TRBJ1-4): DTAVSQTPKYLVTQMGNDKSIKCEQNLGHDTMYWYKQDSKKFLKIMFSYNNKELIINETVPNRFSPKSPDKAHLNLHINSLELGDSAVYFCASSQVRRGLGEKLFFGSGTQLSVL.

This clonotype showed up just a few times. The gene calls are TRBV12-3 or TRBV12-4 and TRBJ1-1, with TRBD1 identical over 8 bases. The CDR3 is made up of 15 amino acids. With V trimmed by 5 bases and J by 4 bases, 9 bases remained unmatched. Here the CDR3 DNA reads TGTGCCAGCAGTGCCTTGAGCAGGGGGCCCACTGAAGCTTTCTTT. This encodes CASSALSRGPTEAFF.

The V and J genes are TRBV9 and TRBJ2-3, with TRBD1 identical over 7 bases. V lost 7 bases, J lost 0 bases, and 8 bases stayed unmatched. This CDR3 has 15 residues. Germline assignment: CDR1 SGDLS and CDR2 YYNGEE. The CDR3 here is CASGDRVASTDTQYF. CDR3 in DNA: TGTGCCAGCGGAGACAGGGTAGCTAGCACAGATACGCAGTATTTT. Based on the CDR3 plus reference TRBV9 and TRBJ2-3, the full variable domain is DSGVTQTPKHLITATGQRVTLRCSPRSGDLSVYWYQQSLDQGLQFLIQYYNGEERAKGNILERFSAQQFPDLHSELNLSSLELGDSALYFCASGDRVASTDTQYFGPGTRLTVL.

This clonotype was observed a few times. The chain uses TRBV9 and TRBJ2-5; D is unclear. Trimming took off 5 bases at V and 5 bases at J, with 13 bases between the two ends. This CDR3 spans 13 amino acids. Germline loops: CDR1 SGDLS, CDR2 YYNGEE. The CDR3 sequence: CASSGLVWETQYF. For the CDR3, the DNA is TGTGCCAGCAGTGGCTTGGTCTGGGAGACCCAGTACTTC. Drawing the rest from reference TRBV9 and TRBJ2-5, the complete variable domain is DSGVTQTPKHLITATGQRVTLRCSPRSGDLSVYWYQQSLDQGLQFLIQYYNGEERAKGNILERFSAQQFPDLHSELNLSSLELGDSALYFCASSGLVWETQYFGPGTRLLVL.

Comments on this clonotype: This may come from a read error, since a much larger clone is one base off. This chain links TRBV11-3 with TRBJ1-3; D is possibly TRBD1 (6 bases). CDR1 is SGHNT and CDR2 is YENEEA in the germline V gene. V lost 5 bases and J lost 3, with 17 bases in between. CDR3 length: 16 residues. The CDR3 region is CASSANRGKSGNTIYF. CDR3 bases: TGTGCCAGCAGCGCCAATAGGGGGAAGAGTGGAAACACCATATATTTT.

This clonotype was seen a few times. V gene TRBV24-1 combines with J gene TRBJ2-5, with D possibly called TRBD1 or TRBD2 (6 bases each). V lost 7 bases, J lost 3 bases, and 17 bases lay in between. This CDR3 is 15 amino acids long. CDR1 KGHDR and CDR2 SFDVKD come from the germline V gene. The DNA of the CDR3 is TGTGCCACCAGCCACGGGGGCCCCGCCAAAGAGACCCAGTACTTC. Protein sequence: CATSHGGPAKETQYF.

This clonotype was counted many times. The chain recombines TRBV7-8 with TRBJ2-1, with TRBD2 identical over 13 bases. V gave up 2 bases and J gave up 8 bases; unmatched junction bases: 6. The length of the CDR3 is 16 residues. CDR1 and CDR2 from the germline V gene are SGHVS and FQNEAQ. In nucleotides, the CDR3 is TGTGCCAGCAGCTTAAAACGACTAGCGGGAGGCGATGAGCAGTTCTTC. It encodes CASSLKRLAGGDEQFF.

This clonotype was seen ten or more times. This sequence joins TRBV4-3 and TRBJ2-5; no firm D call. V was clipped by 0 bases and J by 4 bases, with 9 bases between them. The CDR3 runs 14 residues. In germline, CDR1 is LGHNA, CDR2 YSLEER. For the CDR3, the DNA is TGCGCCAGCAGCCAAGATGAACTAATAGAGACCCAGTACTTC. Amino acid sequence: CASSQDELIETQYF.